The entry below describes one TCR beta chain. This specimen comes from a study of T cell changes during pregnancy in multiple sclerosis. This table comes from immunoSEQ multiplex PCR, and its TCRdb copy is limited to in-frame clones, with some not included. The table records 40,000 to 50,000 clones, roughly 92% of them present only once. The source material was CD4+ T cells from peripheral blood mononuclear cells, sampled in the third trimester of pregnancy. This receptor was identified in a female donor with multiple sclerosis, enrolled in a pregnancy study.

The CDR3 sequence is CSVEVGTYEQYF. The CDR3 DNA follows: TGCAGCGTTGAAGTTGGCACCTACGAGCAGTACTTC. V gene TRBV29-1 combines with J gene TRBJ2-7; no clear D gene. With 1 base removed from V and 2 bases from J, the gap between germline ends came to 6 bases. Looked up from germline, CDR1 is SQVTM and CDR2 is ANQGSEA. CDR3 length: 12 amino acids.